This TCR beta chain stems from a study of regulatory T cells in long-lasting Graves disease. Time point specified: newly diagnosed GD, antithyroid drugs for less than 3 months. PBMC RNA served as the TCR library source. The authors built TCR beta libraries using iRepertoire HTBI primers and Arm-PCR of CDR3 regions. Via MiXCR, TCRdb re-called the multiplex PCR reads, giving one row per CDR3 protein. The sample has 200,000 to 250,000 distinct CDR3 sequences, roughly a fifth seen once; the top ten hold 10% to 15%. This clonotype was seen ten or more times. V was trimmed by 7 bases and J by 5 bases, leaving 14 bases between them. Germline V gene sequence: CDR1 MNHEY, CDR2 SVGEGT. The length of the CDR3 is 14 residues. This sample was also put to use in a study of T cells in Graves' hyperthyroidism and ophthalmopathy.

This receptor was taken from a woman between 25 and 40 years old with Graves disease. The input for sequencing was peripheral blood mononuclear cells (PBMCs), taken at new diagnosis, from a patient treated with antithyroid drugs. This chain connects TRBV6-2 or TRBV6-3 to TRBJ2-2; D is ambiguous. The CDR3 bases are TGTGCCAGCACCCAACGGGTCCGGACCGGGGAGCTGTTTTTT. The encoded protein is CASTQRVRTGELFF.